Below, 17 T cell receptor beta chains from the same sample are listed, as sequenced in a study of T cell changes during pregnancy in multiple sclerosis. The table came from immunoSEQ multiplex PCR; TCRdb's copy has only in-frame clones and leaves some out. Of roughly 80,000 clones in the sample, roughly 93% are singletons; the top ten hold under 3%. Sequenced here: peripheral blood, sampled in the second trimester of pregnancy. The source is a female donor with multiple sclerosis, enrolled in a pregnancy study.

The chain combines TRBV28 with TRBJ1-2; TRBD1 agrees at 8 bases. CDR3 length: 12 amino acids. In germline, CDR1 is MDHEN, CDR2 SYDVKM. J was trimmed by 6 bases and V by 5 bases; bases with no gene match: 2. The CDR3 sequence is CASSNRGDGYTF. In nucleotides, the CDR3 is TGTGCCAGCAGTAACAGGGGGGATGGCTACACCTTC.

The chain is built from TRBV11-2 and TRBJ1-2; 11 bases are a match to TRBD1. This CDR3 contains 16 residues. V lost 5 bases to trimming and J lost 4 bases; unmatched junction nucleotides: 9. Germline V gives CDR1 SGHAT, CDR2 FQNNGV. DNA for the CDR3: TGTGCCAGCAGCCCGGACGGACAGGGGGCTCTCTATGGCTACACCTTC. Translation: CASSPDGQGALYGYTF.

This chain links TRBV2 with TRBJ1-2, with 7 nucleotides matching TRBD1. The V gene's germline CDR1 is SNHLY and CDR2 FYNNEI. V trimming: 5 bases; J trimming: 8 bases; junction bases outside the gene matches: 8. This CDR3 contains 13 residues. DNA of the CDR3: TGTGCCAGCAGTTCCAGGGGGTCGGGGGGCTACACCTTC. Translated, it gives CASSSRGSGGYTF. The full variable domain, rest sourced from reference TRBV2 and TRBJ1-2, is EPEVTQTPSHQVTQMGQEVILRCVPISNHLYFYWYRQILGQKVEFLVSFYNNEISEKSEIFDDQFSVERPDGSNFTLKIRSTKLEDSAMYFCASSSRGSGGYTFGSGTRLTVV.

The CDR3, as DNA: TGCGCCAGCAGCGTGCAGGGCCTAATTGAGTACGAGCAGTACTTC. Its protein product is CASSVQGLIEYEQYF. The rearrangement links TRBV5-1 to TRBJ2-7; perhaps TRBD1 as D (5 bases). The CDR3 runs to 15 residues. Germline V CDR1 and CDR2: SGHRS, YFSETQ. The germline V and J ends were trimmed by 4 bases and 4 bases, with 18 bases remaining between them.

This chain joins TRBV6-1 and TRBJ1-2, with D perhaps matching TRBD1 (6 bases). Per the germline V gene, CDR1 is MNHNS and CDR2 is SASEGT. There are 14 residues in the CDR3. With 3 bases removed from V and 0 bases from J, the gap between germline ends came to 8 bases. The CDR3 sequence is CASSDRGPNYGYTF. CDR3 bases: TGTGCCAGCAGTGACAGGGGACCTAACTATGGCTACACCTTC.

This clone was recorded once. The DNA of the CDR3 is TGCGCCAGCAGCTTAAGGCAGGGGGCAGGAGATGGCTACACCTTC. Translation gives CASSLRQGAGDGYTF. The V and J genes are TRBV5-1 and TRBJ1-2; 8 bases line up with TRBD1. The CDR3 is made up of 15 amino acids. V shed 2 bases, J shed 6 bases, and the junction held 9 bases outside the gene matches. CDR1 and CDR2 (germline): SGHRS, YFSETQ.

This rearrangement joins TRBV5-1 to TRBJ2-5; a possible D gene is TRBD1 (5 bases). The V end lost 2 bases, the J end lost 4 bases, and 12 bases lay between the germline ends. The CDR3 loop spans 14 amino acids. Germline lookup yields CDR1 SGHRS and CDR2 YFSETQ. CDR3 nucleotides: TGCGCCAGCAGCTTCTTGGGGCCCTTAGAGACCCAGTACTTC. This codes for CASSFLGPLETQYF. The entire variable domain, with the rest obtained from reference TRBV5-1 and TRBJ2-5, is as follows: KAGVTQTPRYLIKTRGQQVTLSCSPISGHRSVSWYQQTPGQGLQFLFEYFSETQRNKGNFPGRFSGRQFSNSRSEMNVSTLELGDSALYLCASSFLGPLETQYFGPGTRLLVL.

DNA for the CDR3: TGTGCCAGCAGTCGGACAGGGTTGGGGCAGCCCCAGCATTTT. It encodes CASSRTGLGQPQHF. The V call is TRBV2, the J call TRBJ1-5; TRBD1 aligns across 8 bases. V shed 5 bases and J 7 bases; nucleotides not matched to a gene: 7. The CDR3 covers 14 residues. Germline V gene lookup returns CDR1 SNHLY and CDR2 FYNNEI.

The chain uses TRBV19 and TRBJ2-2; D is perhaps TRBD2 (6 bases). Trimming took off 6 bases at V and 2 bases at J, with 19 bases between the two ends. CDR1 is LNHDA and CDR2 is SQIVND in the germline V gene (reference sequence). This CDR3 has 17 amino acids. Here the CDR3 DNA reads TGTGCCAGTAGAGGAGGGGCGGGCGGAGTTAACACCGGGGAGCTGTTTTTT. This translates into CASRGGAGGVNTGELFF.

The chain links TRBV6-5 to TRBJ1-2, with D perhaps TRBD1 (6 bases). Trimming took 1 base from V and 4 from J, leaving 13 bases between them. This CDR3 has 15 amino acids. Per the germline V gene, CDR1 is MNHEY and CDR2 is SVGAGI. The CDR3 coding sequence is TGTGCCAGCAGTTACTTGGAACAGGGCGTCTATGGCTACACCTTC. Residues: CASSYLEQGVYGYTF.

Worth noting for this clone: One end of the junction fails to match germline, which may point to a read error. The genes are TRBV6-1 and TRBJ1-5; D perhaps matches TRBD1 (5 bases). The germline V gene has CDR1 MNHNS and CDR2 SASEGT. The CDR3 length is 15 residues. The CDR3 region is CASSEVTGRAISPSF. Written as DNA, the CDR3 is TGTGCCAGCAGTGAAGTTACAGGTCGAGCAATCAGCCCCAGCTTT.

The chain joins TRBV27 to TRBJ1-1; the match to TRBD1 covers 10 bases. This CDR3 has 15 residues. Germline trimming cut 8 bases from V and 7 bases from J; bases unmatched to any gene: 13. Germline CDR1 reads MNHEY; CDR2 reads SMNVEV (reference sequence). The DNA of the CDR3 is TGTGCCAGCGCCGATCGGGACAGGGGTTTCGGTGAAGCTTTCTTT. Amino acid sequence: CASADRDRGFGEAFF.

This chain connects TRBV19 to TRBJ2-6; D possibly corresponds to TRBD2 (5 bases). The CDR3 contains 16 residues. Per the germline V gene, CDR1 is LNHDA and CDR2 is SQIVND (reference sequence). With 0 bases removed from V and 4 bases from J, the gap between germline ends came to 10 bases. The CDR3 here is CASSIETGKGANVLTF. CDR3 DNA sequence: TGTGCCAGTAGTATAGAAACCGGGAAGGGGGCCAACGTCCTGACTTTC. The full variable domain, completed using reference TRBV19 and TRBJ2-6, is DGGITQSPKYLFRKEGQNVTLSCEQNLNHDAMYWYRQDPGQGLRLIYYSQIVNDFQKGDIAEGYSVSREKKESFPLTVTSAQKNPTAFYLCASSIETGKGANVLTFGAGSRLTVL.

V usage is TRBV14 and J usage is TRBJ2-5; D is uncertain. V shed 0 bases and J shed 5 bases, with 7 bases lying between them. Germline V gene sequence: CDR1 SGHDN, CDR2 FVKESK. The CDR3 sequence is 13 residues long. Written as DNA, the CDR3 is TGTGCCAGCAGCCAAGAACCTCGGGAGACCCAGTACTTC. The encoded protein is CASSQEPRETQYF.

The rearrangement links TRBV27 to TRBJ1-5; TRBD1 matches 9 bases. The trim removed 6 bases at V and 2 bases at J, leaving 8 bases unmatched. CDR1 is MNHEY and CDR2 is SMNVEV in the germline V gene (reference sequence). The CDR3 contains 16 residues. CDR3 residues: CASSLSTGGGNQPQHF. The CDR3 bases are TGTGCCAGCAGCTTGTCGACAGGGGGAGGCAATCAGCCCCAGCATTTT.

The gene calls are TRBV19 and TRBJ2-2, with TRBD1 as a possible D gene (6 bases). This CDR3 has 14 residues. The V gene's germline CDR1 is LNHDA and CDR2 SQIVND (reference sequence). The V and J ends lost 8 bases and 2 bases respectively, with 12 bases between them. The CDR3 region is CASVSRGNTGELFF. Here the CDR3 DNA reads TGTGCCAGTGTTAGCAGGGGAAACACCGGGGAGCTGTTTTTT.

The chain is built from TRBV7-2 and TRBJ2-1; 7 positions agree with TRBD2. The CDR3 covers 14 residues. Trimming took 7 bases from V and 6 from J; bases not matched to a gene: 9. CDR1 and CDR2 (germline): SGHTA, FQGNSA. The CDR3 is CASTPTSAVNEQFF. For the CDR3, the DNA is TGTGCCAGCACCCCCACTAGCGCGGTCAATGAGCAGTTCTTC.